What follows are 7 T cell receptor beta chains derived from one specimen sequenced in a study of T cells in Graves' hyperthyroidism and ophthalmopathy. Amplified regions were TCR beta CDR3 sequences from RNA transcripts. The HTBI set primed first-round TCR CDR3 RT-PCR. TCRdb re-called the multiplex PCR reads through MiXCR, storing one row per CDR3 protein. In the table there are over 500,000 distinct CDR3 sequences, approximately 48% of which are singletons. Input material: peripheral blood or thyroid tissue (not recorded which). These receptors all come from an adult woman with Graves' disease, either hyperthyroidism or ophthalmopathy (not recorded which).

V is TRBV7-8 and J is TRBJ2-5, with 7 bases fitting TRBD2. This CDR3 has 16 residues. Germline V gene lookup returns CDR1 SGHVS and CDR2 FQNEAQ. CDR3 amino acids: CPASSLGLLGGETQYF. CDR3 nucleotide sequence: TGTCCCGCCAGCAGCTTAGGGCTCCTGGGGGGGGAGACCCAGTACTTC. The entire variable domain, with the rest obtained from reference TRBV7-8 and TRBJ2-5, is as follows: GAGVSQSPRYKVAKRGQDVALRCDPISGHVSLFWYQQALGQGPEFLTYFQNEAQLDKSGLPSDRFFAERPEGSVSTLKIQRTQQEDSAVYLCPASSLGLLGGETQYFGPGTRLLVL.

The V and J genes are TRBV29-1 and TRBJ2-5, with 7 nucleotides matching TRBD1. CDR1 SQVTM and CDR2 ANQGSEA come from the germline V gene. The CDR3 has 14 amino acids. Losses at the gene ends were 4 bases for V and 4 bases for J; bases not matched to a gene: 9. The CDR3 nucleotides read TGCAGCGTTGCCAGGGGGTATGGCTCAGAGACCCAGTACTTC. This translates into CSVARGYGSETQYF.

This clonotype has more than one count but fewer than ten. The chain joins TRBV20-1 to TRBJ2-5; D gene uncertain. Germline assignment: CDR1 DFQATT and CDR2 SNEGSKA (reference sequence). The CDR3 is 13 amino acids. Trimming took off 1 base at V and 2 bases at J, with 8 bases between the two ends. The CDR3 DNA reads TGCAGTGCTAGAGGGGATCGGCAAGAGACCCAGTACTTC. Translation: CSARGDRQETQYF.

At least ten counts were recorded for this clonotype. This chain uses TRBV7-9 with TRBJ2-5; D uncertain. V was cut by 5 bases and J by 2 bases, with 9 bases left in between. Germline CDR1 and CDR2: SEHNR and FQNEAQ (reference sequence). The CDR3 length is 13 residues. The CDR3 DNA sequence: TGTGCCAGCAGCCCGTTTCCACAAGAGACCCAGTACTTC. Translation gives CASSPFPQETQYF.

Comment on this clonotype: Germline and junction disagree at one end, which may indicate a read error. The chain recombines TRBV12-3 or TRBV12-4 with TRBJ1-1, with TRBD1 matching over 7 bases. This CDR3 has 16 residues. The CDR3 here is CAISAYPGTANTEAFF. CDR3 in DNA: TGTGCCATCAGTGCCTATCCCGGGACAGCGAACACTGAAGCTTTCTTT.

This clonotype was picked up one time. The germline gene is not matched at one end of the junction; a read error may be the cause. The chain has TRBV20-1 and TRBJ1-1; perhaps TRBD1 as D (6 bases). Germline CDR1 DFQATT, CDR2 SNEGSKA (reference sequence). The CDR3 is made up of 15 amino acids. The CDR3 is CSARDLYRPGTMLLF. As DNA, the CDR3 is TGCAGTGCTAGAGATCTATACAGACCCGGGACAATGCTTCTCTTT.

This clonotype was counted many times. V and J are TRBV15 and TRBJ2-5; 12 nucleotides match TRBD2. CDR3 size: 17 residues. After removal of 3 bases from V and 3 bases from J, the junction contained 8 bases not matched to a gene. CDR1 is LNHNV and CDR2 is YYDKDF in the germline V gene (reference sequence). CDR3 bases: TGTGCCACCAGCAGTTACGGACTAGCGGGAAGGGAAGAGACCCAGTACTTC. Protein sequence: CATSSYGLAGREETQYF. Looking up the rest from reference TRBV15 and TRBJ2-5 gives the full variable domain: DAMVIQNPRYQVTQFGKPVTLSCSQTLNHNVMYWYQQKSSQAPKLLFHYYDKDFNNEADTPDNFQSRRPNTSFCFLDIRSPGLGDTAMYLCATSSYGLAGREETQYFGPGTRLLVL.